This TCR beta chain was sequenced during a study of T cell repertoires in cytomegalovirus infection. TCRdb re-called the reads through MiXCR, storing one row per CDR3 protein. The top ten hold roughly 14% of the sample, which has 350,000 to 400,000 distinct CDR3 sequences, about 32% seen once. V gave up 5 bases and J gave up 8 bases; unmatched junction bases: 9. The CDR3 contains 14 residues. The germline V gene encodes CDR1 SGHTA and CDR2 FQGNSA. This clonotype was seen at least ten times. Its matching antigen is unknown. The clonotype was recovered from a human donor in good health (CMV status not recorded). Some clones in this sample may be carry-over from other donors' samples. The J gene is TRBJ1-1, the V gene TRBV7-2, with 9 bases matching TRBD1. The sequencing used cultured PBMCs, collected from culture after CMV antigen stimulation. The DNA of the CDR3 is TGTGCCAGCAGCCCCCGCACAGGGGGCGCGGAAGCTTTCTTT. Its protein product is CASSPRTGGAEAFF.